This T cell receptor beta chain was observed in a study of T cell changes during pregnancy in multiple sclerosis. The table came from immunoSEQ multiplex PCR; TCRdb's copy has only in-frame clones and leaves some out. The sample shows about 93,000 clones, around 93% of them seen only once. CDR3 length: 14 residues. Germline-derived CDR1 and CDR2 are MNHNY and SVGAGI (reference sequence). V lost 4 bases and J lost 6, with 14 bases in between. The receptor was derived from a female donor with multiple sclerosis, enrolled in a pregnancy study. Sequencing used peripheral blood, obtained before pregnancy. The V gene is TRBV6-6, the J gene TRBJ2-3; D perhaps matches TRBD2 (5 bases). The CDR3 loop reads CASSSPTNLDTQYF. DNA of the CDR3: TGTGCCAGCAGTTCGCCGACTAATCTGGATACGCAGTATTTT.